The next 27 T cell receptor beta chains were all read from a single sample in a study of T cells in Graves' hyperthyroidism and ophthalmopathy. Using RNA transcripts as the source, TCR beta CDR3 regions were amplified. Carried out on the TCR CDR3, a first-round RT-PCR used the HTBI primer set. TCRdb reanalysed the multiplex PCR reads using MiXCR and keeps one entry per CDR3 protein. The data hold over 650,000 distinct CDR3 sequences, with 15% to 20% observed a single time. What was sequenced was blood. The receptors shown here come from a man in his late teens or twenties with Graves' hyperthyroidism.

DNA of the CDR3: TGTGCCAGCAGGGCCGGGACAGGGGGCCTTTTGGCCCTCTATGGCTACACCTTC. This encodes CASRAGTGGLLALYGYTF. The V call is TRBV28, the J call TRBJ1-2, with 12 positions matching TRBD1. This CDR3 region has 18 residues. Losses at the gene ends were 6 bases for V and 4 bases for J; bases not matched to a gene: 15. The V gene's germline CDR1 is MDHEN and CDR2 SYDVKM.

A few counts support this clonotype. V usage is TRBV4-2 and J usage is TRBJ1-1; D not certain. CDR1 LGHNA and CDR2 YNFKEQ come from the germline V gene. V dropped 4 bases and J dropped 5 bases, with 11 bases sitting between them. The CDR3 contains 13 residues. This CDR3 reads CASSPRDWTEAFF. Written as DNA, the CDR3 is TGTGCCAGCAGCCCTAGGGATTGGACTGAAGCTTTCTTT.

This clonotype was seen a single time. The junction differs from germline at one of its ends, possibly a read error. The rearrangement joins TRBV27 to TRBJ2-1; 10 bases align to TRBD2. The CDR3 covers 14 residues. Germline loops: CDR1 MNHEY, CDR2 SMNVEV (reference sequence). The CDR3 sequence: CAGSGAGGGNEQFF. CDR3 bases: TGTGCCGGCAGTGGAGCGGGGGGGGGGAATGAGCAGTTCTTC.

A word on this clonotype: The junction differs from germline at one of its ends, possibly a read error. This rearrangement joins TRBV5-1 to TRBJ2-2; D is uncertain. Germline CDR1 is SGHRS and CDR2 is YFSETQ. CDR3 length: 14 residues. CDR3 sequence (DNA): TGCGCCAGCAGTTTGGACGTCTCGACCGGGGAGCTGTTTTTT. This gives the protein CASSLDVSTGELFF.

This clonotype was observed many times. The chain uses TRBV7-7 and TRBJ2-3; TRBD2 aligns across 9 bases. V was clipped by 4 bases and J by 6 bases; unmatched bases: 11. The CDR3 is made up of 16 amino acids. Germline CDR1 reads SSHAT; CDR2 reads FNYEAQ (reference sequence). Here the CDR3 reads CASSSGATSGSDTQYF. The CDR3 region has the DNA TGTGCCAGCAGCTCAGGAGCGACTAGCGGTTCTGATACGCAGTATTTT.

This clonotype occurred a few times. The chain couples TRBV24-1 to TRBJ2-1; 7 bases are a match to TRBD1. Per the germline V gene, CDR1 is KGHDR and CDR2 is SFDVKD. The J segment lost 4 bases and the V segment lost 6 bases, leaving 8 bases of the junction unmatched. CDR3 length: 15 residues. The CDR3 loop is CATSSDRWSYNEQFF. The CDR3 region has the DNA TGTGCCACCAGTTCGGACAGGTGGTCTTACAATGAGCAGTTCTTC.

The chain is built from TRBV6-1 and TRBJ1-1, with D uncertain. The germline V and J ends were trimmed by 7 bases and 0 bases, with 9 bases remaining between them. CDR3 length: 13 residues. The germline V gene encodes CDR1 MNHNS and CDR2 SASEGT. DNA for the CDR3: TGTGCCAGCATACGGATACTGAACACTGAAGCTTTCTTT. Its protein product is CASIRILNTEAFF.

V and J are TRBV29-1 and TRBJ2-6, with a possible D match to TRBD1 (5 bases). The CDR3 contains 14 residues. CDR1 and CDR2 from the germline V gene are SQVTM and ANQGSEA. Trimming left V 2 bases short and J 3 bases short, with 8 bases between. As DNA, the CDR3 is TGCAGCGTTGAATCAGGGATTGGGGCCAACGTCCTGACTTTC. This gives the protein CSVESGIGANVLTF.

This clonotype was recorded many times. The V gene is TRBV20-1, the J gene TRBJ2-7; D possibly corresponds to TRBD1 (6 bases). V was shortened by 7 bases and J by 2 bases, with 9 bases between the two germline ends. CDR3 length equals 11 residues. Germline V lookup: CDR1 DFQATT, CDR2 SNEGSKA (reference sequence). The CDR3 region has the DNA TGCAGTGTTAAGGGGGCCTACGAGCAGTACTTC. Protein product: CSVKGAYEQYF.

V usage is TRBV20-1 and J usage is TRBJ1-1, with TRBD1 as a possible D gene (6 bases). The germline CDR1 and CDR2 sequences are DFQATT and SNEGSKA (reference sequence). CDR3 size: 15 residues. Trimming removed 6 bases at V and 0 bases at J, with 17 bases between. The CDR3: CSAALTGTMNTEAFF. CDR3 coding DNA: TGCAGTGCAGCCCTGACAGGAACCATGAACACTGAAGCTTTCTTT.

CDR3 nucleotides: TGTGCCAGCAGCCCGACAAACTTAGCGACGAGCTCCTACGAGCAGTACTTC. It translates to CASSPTNLATSSYEQYF. The rearrangement links TRBV3-1 to TRBJ2-7, with D maybe TRBD2 (5 bases). Looked up from germline, CDR1 is LGHDT and CDR2 is YNNKEL (reference sequence). With 4 bases removed from V and 0 bases from J, the gap between germline ends came to 19 bases. The CDR3 spans 17 residues.

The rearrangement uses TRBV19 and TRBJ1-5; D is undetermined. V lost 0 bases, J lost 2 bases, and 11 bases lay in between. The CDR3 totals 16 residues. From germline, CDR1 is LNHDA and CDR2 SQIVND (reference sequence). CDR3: CASSIDRPRRNQPQHF. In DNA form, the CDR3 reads TGTGCCAGTAGTATAGATCGGCCGAGGCGCAATCAGCCCCAGCATTTT. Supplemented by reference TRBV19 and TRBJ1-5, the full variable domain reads DGGITQSPKYLFRKEGQNVTLSCEQNLNHDAMYWYRQDPGQGLRLIYYSQIVNDFQKGDIAEGYSVSREKKESFPLTVTSAQKNPTAFYLCASSIDRPRRNQPQHFGDGTRLSIL.

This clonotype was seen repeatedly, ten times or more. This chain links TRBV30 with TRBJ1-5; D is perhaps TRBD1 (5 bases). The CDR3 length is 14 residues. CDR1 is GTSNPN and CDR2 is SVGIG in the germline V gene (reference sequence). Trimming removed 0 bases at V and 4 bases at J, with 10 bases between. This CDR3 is CAWSVGHRNQPQHF. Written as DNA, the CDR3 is TGTGCCTGGAGTGTCGGACACAGAAATCAGCCCCAGCATTTT.

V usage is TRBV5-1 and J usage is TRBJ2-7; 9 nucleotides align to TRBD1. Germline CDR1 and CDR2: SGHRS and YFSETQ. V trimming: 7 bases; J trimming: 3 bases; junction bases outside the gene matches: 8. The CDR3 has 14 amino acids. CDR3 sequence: CASFKGQGIYEQYF. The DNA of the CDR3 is TGCGCCAGCTTTAAGGGACAGGGAATCTACGAGCAGTACTTC.

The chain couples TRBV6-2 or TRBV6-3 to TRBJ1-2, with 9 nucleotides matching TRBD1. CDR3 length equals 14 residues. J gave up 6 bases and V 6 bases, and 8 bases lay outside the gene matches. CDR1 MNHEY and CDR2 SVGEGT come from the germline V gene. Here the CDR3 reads CASRDPGQGDGYTF. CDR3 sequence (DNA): TGTGCCAGCAGAGACCCGGGACAGGGAGATGGCTACACCTTC.

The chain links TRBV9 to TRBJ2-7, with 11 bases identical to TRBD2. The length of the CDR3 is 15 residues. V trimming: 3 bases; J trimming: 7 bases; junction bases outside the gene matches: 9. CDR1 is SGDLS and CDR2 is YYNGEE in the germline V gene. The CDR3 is CASSDLAGGPGEQYF. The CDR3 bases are TGTGCCAGCAGCGACTTAGCGGGAGGGCCGGGGGAGCAGTACTTC.

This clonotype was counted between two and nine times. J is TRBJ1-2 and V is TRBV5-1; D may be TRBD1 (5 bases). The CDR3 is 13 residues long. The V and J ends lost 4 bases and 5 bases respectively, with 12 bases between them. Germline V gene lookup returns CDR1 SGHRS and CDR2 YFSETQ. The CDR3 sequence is CASSLGHEYGYTF. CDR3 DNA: TGCGCCAGCAGCCTAGGACATGAGTATGGCTACACCTTC.

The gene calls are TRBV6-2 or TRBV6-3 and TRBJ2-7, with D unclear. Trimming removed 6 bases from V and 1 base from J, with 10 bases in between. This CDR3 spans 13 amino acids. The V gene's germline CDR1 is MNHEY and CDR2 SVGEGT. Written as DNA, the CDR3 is TGTGCCAGCAGCAATTCACCTTCCTACGAGCAGTACTTC. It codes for CASSNSPSYEQYF.

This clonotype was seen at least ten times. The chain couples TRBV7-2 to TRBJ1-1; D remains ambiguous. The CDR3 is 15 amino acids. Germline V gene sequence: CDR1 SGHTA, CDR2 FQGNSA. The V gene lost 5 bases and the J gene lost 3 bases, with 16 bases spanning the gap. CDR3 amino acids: CASSTTARLYTEAFF. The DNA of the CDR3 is TGTGCCAGCAGCACCACGGCCAGACTATACACTGAAGCTTTCTTT. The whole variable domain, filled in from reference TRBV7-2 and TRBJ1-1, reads GAGVSQSPSNKVTEKGKDVELRCDPISGHTALYWYRQSLGQGLEFLIYFQGNSAPDKSGLPSDRFSAERTGGSVSTLTIQRTQQEDSAVYLCASSTTARLYTEAFFGQGTRLTVV.

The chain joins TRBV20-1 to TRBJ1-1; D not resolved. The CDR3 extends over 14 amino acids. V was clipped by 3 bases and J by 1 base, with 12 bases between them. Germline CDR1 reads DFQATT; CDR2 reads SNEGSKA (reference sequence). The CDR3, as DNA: TGCAGTGCTAGCCCCAAACACCCGAACACTGAAGCTTTCTTT. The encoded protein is CSASPKHPNTEAFF.

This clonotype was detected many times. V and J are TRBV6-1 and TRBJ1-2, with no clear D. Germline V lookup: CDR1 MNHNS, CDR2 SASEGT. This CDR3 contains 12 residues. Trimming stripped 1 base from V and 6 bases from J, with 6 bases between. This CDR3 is CASSEGGDGYTF. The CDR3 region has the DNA TGTGCCAGCAGTGAAGGTGGTGATGGCTACACCTTC.

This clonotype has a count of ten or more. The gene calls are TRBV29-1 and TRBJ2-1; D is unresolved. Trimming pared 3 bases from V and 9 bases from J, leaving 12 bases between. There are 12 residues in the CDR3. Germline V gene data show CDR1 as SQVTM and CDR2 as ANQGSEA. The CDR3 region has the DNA TGCAGCGTTGATGTAGGGATAGTTGAGCAGTTCTTC. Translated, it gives CSVDVGIVEQFF.

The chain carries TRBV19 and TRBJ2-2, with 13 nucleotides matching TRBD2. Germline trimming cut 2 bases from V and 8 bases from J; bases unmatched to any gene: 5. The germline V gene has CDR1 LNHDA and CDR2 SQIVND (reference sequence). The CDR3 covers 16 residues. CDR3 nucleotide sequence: TGTGCCAGTAGTATAAGGACTAGCGGGAGTAGAGGGGAGCTGTTTTTT. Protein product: CASSIRTSGSRGELFF.

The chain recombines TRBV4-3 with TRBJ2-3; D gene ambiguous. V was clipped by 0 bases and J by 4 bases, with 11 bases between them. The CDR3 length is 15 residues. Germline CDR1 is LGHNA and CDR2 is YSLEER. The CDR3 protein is CASSQDSPTSDTQYF. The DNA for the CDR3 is TGCGCCAGCAGCCAAGATTCCCCTACCTCAGATACGCAGTATTTT.

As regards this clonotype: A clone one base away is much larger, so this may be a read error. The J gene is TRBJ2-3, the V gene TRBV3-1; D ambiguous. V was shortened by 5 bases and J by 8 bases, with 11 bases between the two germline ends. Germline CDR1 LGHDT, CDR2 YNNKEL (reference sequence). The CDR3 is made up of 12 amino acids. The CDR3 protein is CASSSSRSTQYF. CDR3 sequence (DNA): TGTGCCAGCAGCTCCTCCCGCAGTACGCAGTATTTT.

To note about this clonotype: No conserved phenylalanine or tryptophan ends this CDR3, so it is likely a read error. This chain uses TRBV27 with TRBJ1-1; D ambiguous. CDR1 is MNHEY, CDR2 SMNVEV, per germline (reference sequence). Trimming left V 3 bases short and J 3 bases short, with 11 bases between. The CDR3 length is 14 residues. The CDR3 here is CASSFQTRHTEAFL. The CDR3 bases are TGTGCCAGCAGTTTTCAGACCAGGCACACTGAAGCTTTCTTA.

CDR3 DNA: TGTGCCAGCTCACCGCGGGGGCCAATTAATTATGGCTACACCTTC. It is translated as CASSPRGPINYGYTF. This rearrangement joins TRBV18 to TRBJ1-2; a weak D match, TRBD1 (6 bases). V lost 3 bases, J lost 5 bases, and 16 bases lay in between. CDR1 is KGHSH, CDR2 LQKENI, per germline. There are 15 residues in the CDR3.